The 17 T cell receptor beta chains below come from one sample, sequenced in a study of blood T cell repertoires in COVID-19. Sequenced by immunoSEQ multiplex PCR; TCRdb stores in-frame clones only, minus some. Among 200,000 to 250,000 clones listed, 88% were seen once. The sequenced sample was PBMCs or T cells enriched from blood (not recorded which). The source is a woman aged 30 to 39 who had recovered from COVID-19.

This clone was observed a handful of times. The rearrangement joins TRBV4-1 to TRBJ2-7, with 9 bases identical to TRBD1. V was pared by 2 bases and J by 5 bases, with 4 bases of the junction left unmatched. The germline V gene has CDR1 MGHRA and CDR2 YSYEKL. This CDR3 region has 14 residues. CDR3 protein: CASSQRDRVHEQYF. CDR3 bases: TGCGCCAGCAGCCAACGGGACAGGGTTCACGAGCAGTACTTC.

This clone was observed a few times. The V and J genes are TRBV9 and TRBJ2-7; TRBD2 aligns across 8 bases. Per germline, CDR1 SGDLS and CDR2 YYNGEE. This CDR3 region has 13 residues. The V gene end was trimmed by 3 bases and the J gene end by 5 bases; junction bases not matched to a gene: 4. The CDR3 nucleotides read TGTGCCAGCAGCGCCGCGGGGGGTAACGAGCAGTACTTC. This gives the protein CASSAAGGNEQYF.

The chain joins TRBV11-3 to TRBJ2-1; TRBD2 matches at 15 bases. The CDR3 contains 15 residues. Per germline, CDR1 SGHNT and CDR2 YENEEA. J gave up 13 bases and V 0 bases, and 4 bases lay outside the gene matches. This chain's CDR3 is CASSLERTSGGVQFF. The CDR3 DNA sequence: TGTGCCAGCAGCTTAGAAAGGACTAGCGGGGGGGTCCAGTTCTTC.

The chain has TRBV19 and TRBJ2-5; D is undetermined. This CDR3 has 14 residues. V lost 1 base and J 3 bases, leaving 9 bases between the germline ends. CDR1 and CDR2 from the germline V gene are LNHDA and SQIVND (reference sequence). CDR3 DNA sequence: TGTGCCAGTAGTATAGGTGGTGGAGAAGAGACCCAGTACTTC. It encodes CASSIGGGEETQYF.

V usage is TRBV5-4 and J usage is TRBJ1-1; a possible D gene is TRBD1 (5 bases). Germline assignment: CDR1 SGHNT and CDR2 YYREEE (reference sequence). Trimming took 5 bases from V and 1 from J, leaving 21 bases between them. The CDR3 extends over 17 amino acids. CDR3 nucleotide sequence: TGTGCCAGCAGGTCCCAGGGTGACACACCAGGGAACACTGAAGCTTTCTTT. Translated: CASRSQGDTPGNTEAFF.

The V gene is TRBV25-1, the J gene TRBJ1-4, with TRBD1 matching over 9 bases. V shed 4 bases and J 4 bases; nucleotides not matched to a gene: 7. The CDR3 totals 16 residues. In germline, CDR1 is MGHDK, CDR2 SYGVNS. The CDR3 DNA is TGTGCCAGCAGTGGCCAAACAGGGGGCTTTAATGAAAAACTGTTTTTT. Residues: CASSGQTGGFNEKLFF. Full variable domain (remainder filled in from reference TRBV25-1 and TRBJ1-4): EADIYQTPRYLVIGTGKKITLECSQTMGHDKMYWYQQDPGMELHLIHYSYGVNSTEKGDLSSESTVSRIRTEHFPLTLESARPSHTSQYLCASSGQTGGFNEKLFFGSGTQLSVL.

The rearrangement joins TRBV6-5 to TRBJ2-1, with TRBD2 matching 10 bases. Germline V gene lookup returns CDR1 MNHEY and CDR2 SVGAGI. CDR3 length: 16 amino acids. The V gene end was trimmed by 0 bases and the J gene end by 5 bases; junction bases not matched to a gene: 4. This CDR3 is CASSYSRAGGNNEQFF. DNA of the CDR3: TGTGCCAGCAGTTACTCTCGAGCGGGGGGGAACAATGAGCAGTTCTTC.

The chain uses TRBV2 and TRBJ1-2; a possible D gene is TRBD1 (6 bases). V was shortened by 5 bases and J by 5 bases, with 9 bases between the two germline ends. Germline V CDR1 and CDR2: SNHLY, FYNNEI. This CDR3 region has 12 residues. The CDR3 coding sequence is TGTGCCAGCAGTCGACAGGAATATGGCTACACCTTC. This gives the protein CASSRQEYGYTF.

The chain couples TRBV6-5 to TRBJ2-7; D unresolved. Germline V gene sequence: CDR1 MNHEY, CDR2 SVGAGI. The ends were cut back, 8 bases at V and 2 bases at J, with 10 bases in the middle. The CDR3 sequence is 12 residues long. The CDR3 is CASQSPTYEQYF. DNA for the CDR3: TGTGCCAGCCAAAGCCCGACCTACGAGCAGTACTTC.

The sample holds one count of this clone. This chain uses TRBV6-2 or TRBV6-3 with TRBJ2-3, with 10 bases lining up with TRBD2. Trimming cost V 4 bases and J 5 bases; bases outside gene matches: 15. The length of the CDR3 is 18 residues. Germline V CDR1 and CDR2: MNHEY, SVGEGT. The CDR3 sequence: CASSSPLLAGVGKDTQYF. CDR3 bases: TGTGCCAGCAGTTCCCCCCTCCTAGCGGGGGTCGGGAAAGATACGCAGTATTTT.

The chain has TRBV7-2 and TRBJ2-3; the match to TRBD2 covers 12 bases. Germline V gene data show CDR1 as SGHTA and CDR2 as FQGNSA. The CDR3 sequence is 16 residues long. The V segment lost 5 bases and the J segment 8 bases; nucleotides outside the gene matches: 11. CDR3 in DNA: TGTGCCAGCAGCCCAGCACTAGCGGGGGGCAGGGGTACGCAGTATTTT. Its translation: CASSPALAGGRGTQYF.

This clone was detected only once. The V gene is TRBV4-3, the J gene TRBJ1-2; D gene uncertain. Trimming cost V 4 bases and J 0 bases, with 12 bases left between them. The CDR3 contains 15 residues. Germline V lookup: CDR1 LGHNA, CDR2 YSLEER. The CDR3 protein is CASSLMAGANYGYTF. CDR3 coding DNA: TGCGCCAGCAGCCTCATGGCGGGTGCTAACTATGGCTACACCTTC.

The chain couples TRBV3-1 (or the pseudogene TRBV3-2) to TRBJ2-2; D is perhaps TRBD1 (5 bases). V lost 4 bases and J 7 bases, leaving 19 bases between the germline ends. Germline assignment: CDR1 LGHDT and CDR2 YNNKEL (reference sequence). The CDR3 has 16 amino acids. The CDR3 bases are TGTGCCAGCAGCCCAAGACAGTTCCCGCCGGGCGGGGAGCTGTTTTTT. Protein: CASSPRQFPPGGELFF.

The genes are TRBV7-8 and TRBJ1-3; 7 nucleotides match TRBD1. After removal of 2 bases from V and 4 bases from J, the junction contained 5 bases not matched to a gene. Germline V gene lookup returns CDR1 SGHVS and CDR2 FQNEAQ. The CDR3 is 15 residues long. For the CDR3, the DNA is TGTGCCAGCAGCTTATCCACAGGGGTGGGAAACACCATATATTTT. It encodes CASSLSTGVGNTIYF.

The chain employs TRBV6-6 and TRBJ1-1; D uncertain. The CDR3 runs 13 residues. V lost 7 bases, J lost 3 bases, and 12 bases lay in between. CDR1 is MNHNY, CDR2 SVGAGI, per germline (reference sequence). CDR3 residues: CASKEREDTEAFF. The DNA of the CDR3 is TGTGCCAGCAAGGAGAGGGAGGACACTGAAGCTTTCTTT.

The J gene is TRBJ1-1, the V gene TRBV5-6, with 10 nucleotides matching TRBD1. CDR3 length: 15 residues. The germline CDR1 and CDR2 sequences are SGHDT and YYEEEE. The ends lost 1 base at V and 4 bases at J; junction bases unmatched: 4. CDR3 loop: CASSLSWTGGTEAFF. CDR3 nucleotide sequence: TGTGCCAGCAGCTTGTCGTGGACAGGGGGCACTGAAGCTTTCTTT.

The CDR3 here is CASSLGQAYGYTF. In DNA, the CDR3 is TGTGCCAGCAGTTTAGGACAGGCCTATGGCTACACCTTC. The chain couples TRBV12-3 or TRBV12-4 to TRBJ1-2, with D maybe TRBD1 (6 bases). V was clipped by 1 base and J by 4 bases, with 7 bases between them. This CDR3 has 13 amino acids.